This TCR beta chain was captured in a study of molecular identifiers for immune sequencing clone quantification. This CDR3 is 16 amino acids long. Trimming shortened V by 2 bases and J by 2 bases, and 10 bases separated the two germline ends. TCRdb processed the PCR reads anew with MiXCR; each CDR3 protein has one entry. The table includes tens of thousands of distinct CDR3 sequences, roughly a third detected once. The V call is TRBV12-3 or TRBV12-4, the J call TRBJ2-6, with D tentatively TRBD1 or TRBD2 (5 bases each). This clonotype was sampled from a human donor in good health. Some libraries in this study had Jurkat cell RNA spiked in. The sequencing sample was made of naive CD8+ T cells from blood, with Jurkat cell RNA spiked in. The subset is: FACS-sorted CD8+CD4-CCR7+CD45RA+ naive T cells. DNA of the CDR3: TGTGCCAGCAGTTTATTTGAGGGGACTGGGGCCAACGTCCTGACTTTC. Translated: CASSLFEGTGANVLTF.